This T cell receptor (beta chain) was obtained from a study of blood T cell repertoires in COVID-19 (dated by TCRdb to 2020 to 2022). Context from the whole study: Samples from collaborators originated in the United States, Italy and Spain and spanned both the acute and convalescent phases of COVID-19. The sample metadata nearly always contained a de-identified subject ID, COVID-19 status, age in years and sex. Samples were obtained from the ongoing ImmuneRACE study (first 160 participants) and from about 1,300 subjects provided by 6 global collaborators. The material from the prospective study consisted of cDNA or gDNA derived from T cells, B-cell-depleted T cells, or PBMCs. HLA class I and class II types, where available, came from metadata supplied by the sample provider rather than from assay-based typing. The dataset comprised deeply sampled blood TCRbeta repertoires from subjects exposed to, actively infected with, or recovered from COVID-19. The repertoires were released in a freely available public database meant as a resource for research on the immune response to SARS-CoV-2. What the study reported, not specific to this receptor: The amount of clinical and demographic metadata varied by source and participant and was provided uncurated.

The table lists this clone with a few counts. Its antigen is still unknown. Base quality data are lacking; no much larger clone is found one base away. TCRbeta CDR3 regions were amplified from genomic DNA by means of the immunoSEQ Assay, a bias-controlled multiplex PCR. Turning to the authors' computational methods: Nucleated cell counts per sample were estimated from amplification of reference gene primers within the assay. To quantify the absolute abundance of each unique TCRbeta CDR3 rearrangement, sequence reads were collapsed and filtered. Productive Simpson clonality was computed per sample as the square root of Simpson's diversity index over productive rearrangements. TCRdb provides this immuneACCESS table in a form limited to in-frame rearrangements. Some clones are lacking; in checked studies, under half of them reflect an unresolved V gene, and why the rest are absent is not known. V, J and clone size are those of that table, while D and trimming were read from the DNA. For this sample the table gives around 140,000 clones, of which 78% were detected only once. The ten largest account for approximately 2% of the sample.

The germline ends are 11 bases apart after V is trimmed by 3 bases and J by 5 bases. There are 14 amino acids in the CDR3, from cysteine to phenylalanine inclusive. The kept DNA is CDR3 alone, 42 bases in frame from the first base. CDR1 and CDR2 are read off the germline V gene as MDHEN and SYDVKM. Each collaborating institution followed its own protocols to collect whole blood in K2EDTA tubes. Collaborator samples were shipped for TCRbeta analysis as frozen whole blood, isolated PBMCs, or DNA extracted from either sample type. The sequencing input was peripheral blood. The chain links TRBV28 with TRBJ2-1, with the identity of the D gene unclear. This TCR was recovered from a woman aged 55 to 70 with acute or convalescent COVID-19. The CDR3: CASSFQRSNNEQFF. The DNA sequence is given as TGTGCCAGCAGTTTTCAGCGATCTAACAATGAGCAGTTCTTC.